This T cell receptor (beta chain) was recorded in a study of T cell responses to AZD1222 COVID-19 vaccine. Across the whole study: Pooling covered second doses at about 4 or about 12 weeks.

The assay was immunoSEQ multiplex PCR, and TCRdb's table has in-frame clones only and misses some. The profile covers a few hundred thousand clones, with more than 85% appearing a single time and 0.5% to 0.65% taken by the ten largest. J was trimmed by 8 bases and V by 3 bases; bases with no gene match: 1. The CDR3 has 13 amino acids. Germline CDR1 reads MDHEN; CDR2 reads SYDVKM. This TCR was recovered from an adult in good health. The chain is built from TRBV28 and TRBJ1-6; 7 bases map to TRBD1. The source material was peripheral blood, sampled on day 0 of AZD1222 vaccination. CDR3 sequence: CASSFGTDSPLHF. CDR3 nucleotide sequence: TGTGCCAGCAGTTTTGGGACAGATTCACCCCTCCACTTT.